This TCR beta chain derives from a study of response to subunit inactivated influenza vaccine. TCRdb reprocessed the RT-PCR reads via MiXCR and lists one record per CDR3 protein. The sample comprises more than 550,000 distinct CDR3 sequences, 12% of which are singletons, and approximately 10% rests with the top ten. This clonotype was detected a few times. Its antigen is unknown. Study-level findings and limits: Authors suggested each seasonal flu vaccination may recruit only limited numbers of new T cells.

This CDR3 is built from 15 residues. Trimming took 5 bases from V and 3 from J; bases not matched to a gene: 7. Germline CDR1 is SGDLS and CDR2 is YYNGEE. This TCR derives from a man in his fifties or sixties who received an inactivated influenza vaccine. Sequenced material: PBMCs from blood, taken on the day of vaccination. This chain links TRBV9 with TRBJ1-1; 10 bases are a match to TRBD1. The DNA for the CDR3 is TGTGCCAGCAGTCGGGGGGACAGGGGTTACACTGAAGCTTTCTTT. Amino acid sequence: CASSRGDRGYTEAFF.